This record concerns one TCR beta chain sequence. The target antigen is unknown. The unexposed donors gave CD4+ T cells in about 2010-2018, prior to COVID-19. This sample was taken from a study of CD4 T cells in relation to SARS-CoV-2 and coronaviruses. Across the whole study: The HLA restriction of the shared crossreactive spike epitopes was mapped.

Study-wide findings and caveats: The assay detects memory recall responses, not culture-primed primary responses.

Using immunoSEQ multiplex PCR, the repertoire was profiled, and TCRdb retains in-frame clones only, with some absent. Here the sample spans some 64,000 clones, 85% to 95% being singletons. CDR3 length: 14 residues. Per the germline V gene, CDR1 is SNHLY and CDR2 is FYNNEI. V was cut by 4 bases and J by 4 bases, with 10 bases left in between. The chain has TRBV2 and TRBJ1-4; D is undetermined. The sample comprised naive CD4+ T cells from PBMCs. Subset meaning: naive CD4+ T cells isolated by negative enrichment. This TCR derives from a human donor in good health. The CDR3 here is CASSVRVNNEKLFF. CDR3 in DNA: TGTGCCAGCAGTGTACGTGTTAATAATGAAAAACTGTTTTTT.